This T cell receptor (beta chain) was sequenced during a study of Graves' ophthalmopathy and Graves' hyperthyroidism. Study as a whole: Peripheral blood samples were taken at initial diagnosis, before any treatment. Whole-study results and caveats: Stable hyperthyroidism and ophthalmopathy were told apart by a 13-signature model, which achieved around 88% sensitivity and approximately 81% specificity.

The authors amplified TCR beta CDR3 regions, and they did so from RNA transcripts for repertoire sequencing. The first round was an RT-PCR with HTBI primers, and the second round was a multiplex PCR. One entry per CDR3 protein results from TCRdb running MiXCR on the multiplex PCR reads. The sample lists hundreds of thousands of distinct CDR3 sequences; about a fifth were seen once. Enrollment excluded any patients with other autoimmune diseases, uncontrolled infections, pregnancy or lactation. As the starting material, more than 7.5 ml of fresh peripheral blood yielded the PBMCs. There are 15 residues in the CDR3. Germline V lookup: CDR1 MNHNS, CDR2 SASEGT. The V end lost 0 bases, the J end lost 2 bases, and 10 bases lay between the germline ends. At least ten counts were recorded for this clonotype. Its antigen is as yet unknown.

The clonotype comes from a woman between 18 and 29 years old with stable Graves' hyperthyroidism. Some clones in this sample may be carry-over from other donors' samples. The chain employs TRBV6-1 and TRBJ1-2; D not resolved. Sequencing was done on a sample of peripheral blood. CDR3 bases: TGTGCCAGCAGTGAAGCGGTAGCACTCAACTATGGCTACACCTTC. Protein: CASSEAVALNYGYTF.